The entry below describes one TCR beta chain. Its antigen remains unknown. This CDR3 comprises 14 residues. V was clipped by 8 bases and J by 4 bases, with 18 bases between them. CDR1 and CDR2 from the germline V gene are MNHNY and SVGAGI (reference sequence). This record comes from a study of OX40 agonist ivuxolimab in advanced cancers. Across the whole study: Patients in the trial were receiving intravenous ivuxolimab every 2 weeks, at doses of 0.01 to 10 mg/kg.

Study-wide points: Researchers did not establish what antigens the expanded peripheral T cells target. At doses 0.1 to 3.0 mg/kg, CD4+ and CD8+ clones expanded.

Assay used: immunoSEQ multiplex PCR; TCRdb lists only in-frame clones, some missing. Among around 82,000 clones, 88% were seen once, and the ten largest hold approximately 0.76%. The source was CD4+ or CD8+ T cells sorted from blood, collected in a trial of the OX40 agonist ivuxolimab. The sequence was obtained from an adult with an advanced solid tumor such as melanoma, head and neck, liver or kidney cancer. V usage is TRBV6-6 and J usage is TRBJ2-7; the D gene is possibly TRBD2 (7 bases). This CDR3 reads CASAYYRGAYEQYF. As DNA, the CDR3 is TGTGCCAGCGCCTATTACCGGGGGGCTTACGAGCAGTACTTC.